The next 27 T cell receptor beta chains were all read from a single sample in a study of cytotoxic CD8 clonotypes in ibrutinib-treated CLL. Sequencing used immunoSEQ multiplex PCR; TCRdb keeps in-frame clones, though not all of them. The sample consists of about 63,000 clones, approximately 57% of them appearing once. Sequencing used PBMCs, obtained after 12 months of ibrutinib treatment. These TCRs come from a human donor with chronic lymphocytic leukemia.

The chain uses TRBV6-5 and TRBJ2-2; perhaps TRBD1 as D (5 bases). V was clipped by 6 bases and J by 0 bases, with 11 bases between them. This CDR3 has 15 residues. The germline V gene has CDR1 MNHEY and CDR2 SVGAGI. For the CDR3, the DNA is TGTGCCAGCAGGCTGACAGTTGCGAACACCGGGGAGCTGTTTTTT. Its protein product is CASRLTVANTGELFF.

This chain connects TRBV27 to TRBJ1-1; 7 positions match TRBD1. The CDR3 covers 14 residues. With V trimmed by 7 bases and J by 0 bases, 5 bases remained unmatched. Germline CDR1 MNHEY, CDR2 SMNVEV (reference sequence). As DNA, the CDR3 is TGTGCCAGCACCTCAGGGGGAATGAACACTGAAGCTTTCTTT. Encoded protein: CASTSGGMNTEAFF.

This clone turned up a few times. The J gene is TRBJ2-1, the V gene TRBV7-9; the D call may be TRBD1 or TRBD2 (5 bases each). Germline V lookup: CDR1 SEHNR, CDR2 FQNEAQ (reference sequence). Trimming stripped 5 bases from V and 6 bases from J, with 20 bases between. The length of the CDR3 is 16 residues. CDR3 residues: CASSHRTYPTPNEQFF. The CDR3 DNA sequence: TGTGCCAGCAGCCACAGGACTTATCCTACCCCCAATGAGCAGTTCTTC.

The count of this clone is one. CDR3 coding DNA: TGTGCCAGCAGTTACTCCGGGACTAGCATCAATGAGCAGTTCTTC. It specifies CASSYSGTSINEQFF. The chain links TRBV6-5 to TRBJ2-1; 9 bases match TRBD2. J gave up 6 bases and V 0 bases, and 3 bases lay outside the gene matches. This CDR3 is 15 amino acids long. Looked up from germline, CDR1 is MNHEY and CDR2 is SVGAGI.

This sequence joins TRBV7-9 and TRBJ2-6; D call uncertain. CDR3 length: 16 amino acids. V lost 1 base to trimming and J lost 0 bases, with 7 bases between them. Germline CDR1 is SEHNR and CDR2 is FQNEAQ (reference sequence). The CDR3 loop reads CASSLDPYSGANVLTF. The CDR3 coding sequence is TGTGCCAGCAGCTTAGACCCCTACTCTGGGGCCAACGTCCTGACTTTC.

The chain links TRBV6-1 to TRBJ1-2; 8 positions match TRBD1. The germline CDR1 and CDR2 sequences are MNHNS and SASEGT. CDR3 size: 12 residues. CDR3 loop: CATGELNYGYTF. The CDR3 DNA reads as TGTGCGACAGGGGAGCTTAACTATGGCTACACCTTC.

The V call is TRBV7-2, the J call TRBJ2-1; D remains ambiguous. Trimming cost V 3 bases and J 4 bases, with 13 bases left between them. Germline CDR1 SGHTA, CDR2 FQGNSA. The CDR3 totals 15 residues. CDR3 sequence reads: CASSFVSIAYNEQFF. Here the CDR3 DNA reads TGTGCCAGCAGCTTCGTCTCCATAGCTTACAATGAGCAGTTCTTC. The full variable domain, rest sourced from reference TRBV7-2 and TRBJ2-1, is GAGVSQSPSNKVTEKGKDVELRCDPISGHTALYWYRQSLGQGLEFLIYFQGNSAPDKSGLPSDRFSAERTGGSVSTLTIQRTQQEDSAVYLCASSFVSIAYNEQFFGPGTRLTVL.

The CDR3 DNA sequence: TGCGCCAGCAGCCAAGGACCCTGGAATAATGAAAAACTGTTTTTT. As protein: CASSQGPWNNEKLFF. The chain carries TRBV4-1 and TRBJ1-4; unclear D gene. This CDR3 spans 15 amino acids. Germline V gene sequence: CDR1 MGHRA, CDR2 YSYEKL. The V end was cut by 1 base, the J end by 4 bases, with 10 bases between.

The gene calls are TRBV5-1 and TRBJ2-6; TRBD1 is a possible D gene (6 bases). V was clipped by 3 bases and J by 4 bases, with 11 bases between them. CDR3 length: 15 amino acids. Germline V gene sequence: CDR1 SGHRS, CDR2 YFSETQ. This CDR3 reads CASSSSGTGANVLTF. CDR3 nucleotides: TGCGCCAGCAGCTCGTCTGGGACAGGGGCCAACGTCCTGACTTTC.

This sequence joins TRBV18 and TRBJ1-1; 8 bases match TRBD1. Losses at the gene ends were 6 bases for V and 1 base for J; bases not matched to a gene: 7. Germline assignment: CDR1 KGHSH and CDR2 LQKENI. There are 15 residues in the CDR3. The CDR3 loop is CASSLGGQANTEAFF. Written as DNA, the CDR3 is TGTGCCAGCTCTCTCGGGGGACAGGCGAACACTGAAGCTTTCTTT.

The chain is built from TRBV5-1 and TRBJ2-7; 10 positions agree with TRBD2. This CDR3 has 15 residues. V was pared by 5 bases and J by 4 bases, with 9 bases of the junction left unmatched. Germline V gene lookup returns CDR1 SGHRS and CDR2 YFSETQ. The CDR3 bases are TGCGCCAGCAGTCCTAGCGGGAGCTCAAGGTACGAGCAGTACTTC. Amino acids: CASSPSGSSRYEQYF.

This clone was seen a few times. The sample has other DNA sequences that encode this CDR3 too. V gene TRBV15 combines with J gene TRBJ2-2; D perhaps matches TRBD1 (6 bases). With 0 bases removed from V and 1 base from J, the gap between germline ends came to 6 bases. The CDR3 length is 15 residues. The germline V gene encodes CDR1 LNHNV and CDR2 YYDKDF (reference sequence). DNA of the CDR3: TGTGCCACCAGCAGAGACAGGGGGAACACCGGGGAGCTGTTTTTT. Its translation is CATSRDRGNTGELFF.

This clone was recorded a few times. CDR3 nucleotides: TGTGCCAGCAGCTTCCCAACAGGGGTTCATGGCTACACCTTC. This encodes CASSFPTGVHGYTF. The chain has TRBV5-6 and TRBJ1-2; 7 bases fit TRBD1. The length of the CDR3 is 14 residues. V lost 2 bases, J lost 6 bases, and 7 bases stayed unmatched. Germline-derived CDR1 and CDR2 are SGHDT and YYEEEE.

This chain uses TRBV5-1 with TRBJ2-2, with 8 bases lining up with TRBD2. Germline values: CDR1 SGHRS, CDR2 YFSETQ. V was pared by 0 bases and J by 0 bases, with 7 bases of the junction left unmatched. This CDR3 is built from 18 residues. The DNA of the CDR3 is TGCGCCAGCAGCTTGGCGGTTCGCGGGGGGACGAACACCGGGGAGCTGTTTTTT. Amino acids: CASSLAVRGGTNTGELFF. Drawing the rest from reference TRBV5-1 and TRBJ2-2, the complete variable domain is KAGVTQTPRYLIKTRGQQVTLSCSPISGHRSVSWYQQTPGQGLQFLFEYFSETQRNKGNFPGRFSGRQFSNSRSEMNVSTLELGDSALYLCASSLAVRGGTNTGELFFGEGSRLTVL.

The chain couples TRBV10-3 to TRBJ2-7, with D possibly being TRBD1 or TRBD2 (5 bases each). This CDR3 has 12 amino acids. V shed 3 bases and J shed 4 bases, with 7 bases lying between them. CDR1 ENHRY and CDR2 SYGVKD come from the germline V gene. CDR3 residues: CAISDREYEQYF. CDR3 in DNA: TGTGCCATCAGTGACAGGGAGTACGAGCAGTACTTC.

The chain employs TRBV7-9 and TRBJ1-4, with a tentative D call TRBD1 (6 bases). CDR3 length equals 13 residues. Deletions cut 3 bases from V and 10 bases from J, with 12 bases between. The V gene's germline CDR1 is SEHNR and CDR2 FQNEAQ (reference sequence). DNA of the CDR3: TGTGCCAGCAGCTTCTCGGGACACCCAAAACTGTTTTTT. It codes for CASSFSGHPKLFF.

As to this clone: At one of its ends the junction is not consistent with the germline gene, which may arise from a read error. This chain uses TRBV18 with TRBJ1-2; D not certain. Germline CDR1 reads KGHSH; CDR2 reads LQKENI. The CDR3 length is 13 residues. This chain's CDR3 is CASSPHGGYGYTF. CDR3 nucleotide sequence: TGTGCCAGCTCCCCACACGGCGGCTATGGCTACACCTTC.

The chain uses TRBV6-1 and TRBJ2-5; 9 nucleotides align to TRBD1. The CDR3 has 17 residues. The germline V gene encodes CDR1 MNHNS and CDR2 SASEGT. V lost 4 bases and J lost 5; bases outside the gene matches: 14. DNA of the CDR3: TGTGCCAGCAGTGTAGGTGTCTTGGACAGGGGAGGTGAGACCCAGTACTTC. Encoded protein: CASSVGVLDRGGETQYF.

Here the CDR3 DNA reads TGTGCCAGCAGTTTAGGCCCTTATCAGCCCCAGCATTTT. Its translation: CASSLGPYQPQHF. The rearrangement joins TRBV27 to TRBJ1-5; no clear D gene. Trimming stripped 2 bases from V and 5 bases from J, with 7 bases between. CDR3 length: 13 amino acids. Germline CDR1 and CDR2: MNHEY and SMNVEV (reference sequence).

The genes are TRBV6-5 and TRBJ1-2; D is unclear. CDR3 length equals 13 residues. CDR1 is MNHEY and CDR2 is SVGAGI in the germline V gene. V was shortened by 7 bases and J by 4 bases, with 13 bases between the two germline ends. The CDR3 nucleotides read TGTGCCAGCAAAGCGAGCAGGACCTATGGCTACACCTTC. Amino acids: CASKASRTYGYTF.

This clone was found many times. The CDR3 loop is CASAGRRGLGTEAFF. The CDR3 DNA sequence: TGTGCCAGTGCCGGGCGGAGAGGTTTGGGCACTGAAGCTTTCTTT. The chain is built from TRBV2 and TRBJ1-1, with D unclear. This CDR3 is 15 amino acids long. Looked up from germline, CDR1 is SNHLY and CDR2 is FYNNEI. Between the trimmed V and J ends, which lost 9 bases and 4 bases, there was a span of 21 bases.

The chain links TRBV11-3 to TRBJ2-3; D might be TRBD1 (5 bases). Germline CDR1 and CDR2: SGHNT and YENEEA. Trimming removed 6 bases at V and 4 bases at J, with 11 bases between. The length of the CDR3 is 13 residues. This CDR3 reads CASRQGESDTQYF. The CDR3 DNA reads as TGTGCCAGCAGGCAGGGTGAATCAGATACGCAGTATTTT.

With regard to this clone: A junction boundary mismatches the germline segment, possibly from a read error. The J gene is TRBJ2-5, the V gene TRBV20-1; D not certain. CDR1 and CDR2 (germline): DFQATT, SNEGSKA (reference sequence). The CDR3 contains 8 residues. CDR3 DNA: TGCAGTCCTGGGGTCGGGCACTTC. Residues: CSPGVGHF.

There are a few counts of this clone. The chain has TRBV28 and TRBJ2-1; 7 bases are shared with TRBD2. CDR3 length: 15 amino acids. CDR1 is MDHEN, CDR2 SYDVKM, per germline. Losses at the gene ends were 6 bases for V and 7 bases for J; bases not matched to a gene: 12. CDR3 sequence: CASSDSGRRINEQFF. The CDR3 coding sequence is TGTGCCAGCAGCGATAGCGGGCGCCGTATTAATGAGCAGTTCTTC.

The rearrangement joins TRBV11-2 to TRBJ2-7; the D is unclear. From germline, CDR1 is SGHAT and CDR2 FQNNGV. V gave up 3 bases and J gave up 5 bases, with 11 bases separating them. The CDR3 sequence is 13 residues long. For the CDR3, the DNA is TGTGCCAGCAGCTTCTGGGGTGACCACGAGCAGTACTTC. Amino acids: CASSFWGDHEQYF.

The V and J genes are TRBV5-1 and TRBJ1-1; D may be TRBD1 (6 bases). The V and J ends lost 0 bases and 1 base respectively, with 13 bases between them. The germline gives CDR1 SGHRS, CDR2 YFSETQ. This CDR3 has 16 amino acids. CDR3: CASSLGYLTGNTEAFF. The CDR3 bases are TGCGCCAGCAGCTTGGGCTACCTGACAGGGAACACTGAAGCTTTCTTT.

The V gene is TRBV5-4, the J gene TRBJ2-5; D tentatively fits TRBD1 or TRBD2 (6 bases each). This CDR3 comprises 15 residues. Germline V gene sequence: CDR1 SGHNT, CDR2 YYREEE (reference sequence). V lost 4 bases and J 3 bases, leaving 16 bases between the germline ends. CDR3 loop: CASSMNLGGKETQYF. The CDR3 nucleotides are TGTGCCAGCAGCATGAACTTAGGGGGGAAAGAGACCCAGTACTTC.